This TCR beta chain was observed in a study of Tregs in tolerant kidney transplant recipients. Looked up from germline, CDR1 is SGHDT and CDR2 is YYEEEE. The germline V and J ends were trimmed by 1 base and 1 base, with 8 bases remaining between them. The CDR3 is 14 residues long. Assay: immunoSEQ multiplex PCR; the TCRdb copy retains only in-frame clones and omits some. Among roughly 250,000 clones listed, about 80% were seen once. Thawed PBMCs were FACS-sorted into unstimulated CD4+CD25+CD127- regulatory T cells, CD4+CD25- non-regulatory cells, CD4 and CD8 cells. The chain has TRBV5-6 and TRBJ1-2, with D possibly TRBD1 on 5 matching bases. This receptor was obtained from a human donor in good health. Material for sequencing was CD4+ T cells from blood. The CDR3 spells CASSLPGINYGYTF. CDR3 nucleotides: TGTGCCAGCAGCTTGCCAGGGATTAACTATGGCTACACCTTC.